A single TCR beta chain is shown here with its context. TCRdb keeps only in-frame clones here, not all; method: immunoSEQ multiplex PCR. Of about 40,000 clones in the sample, around 90% were seen once. This record belongs to a study of T cell changes during pregnancy in multiple sclerosis. The CDR3 runs 16 residues. The V gene's germline CDR1 is MGHRA and CDR2 YSYEKL. Trimming removed 1 base from V and 6 bases from J, with 16 bases in between. This receptor was taken from a female donor with multiple sclerosis, enrolled in a pregnancy study. The sample here was CD4+ T cells from peripheral blood mononuclear cells, taken before pregnancy. The chain links TRBV4-1 to TRBJ2-1, with D perhaps matching TRBD1 (5 bases). This CDR3 is CASSQVWALGANEQFF. CDR3 nucleotides: TGCGCCAGCAGCCAAGTTTGGGCCCTTGGGGCCAATGAGCAGTTCTTC.